These 10 T cell receptor beta chains share one sample of origin, sequenced in a study of blood T cell repertoires in COVID-19 (dated by TCRdb to 2020 to 2021). The library relied on the immunoSEQ multiplex PCR assay. TCRdb's version of the immuneACCESS table is confined to in-frame rearrangements and falls short of the full clone set. An unresolved V gene accounts for under half of the shortfall where checked; the remainder is of unknown origin. The sample records 350,000 or so clones, over 85% of which are singletons. The top ten constitute roughly 4% of the sample. Sequenced material: peripheral blood. The origin of the receptors is an older woman with COVID-19, enrolled during active disease.

J is TRBJ2-5 and V is TRBV29-1, with D maybe TRBD1 (6 bases). Trimming stripped 6 bases from V and 2 bases from J, with 13 bases between. Germline loops: CDR1 SQVTM, CDR2 ANQGSEA. The CDR3 spans 13 residues. The CDR3 protein is CSVSGQTQETQYF. CDR3 in DNA: TGCAGCGTATCCGGACAGACTCAAGAGACCCAGTACTTC. Complete variable domain (other parts from reference TRBV29-1 and TRBJ2-5): SAVISQKPSRDICQRGTSLTIQCQVDSQVTMMFWYRQQPGQSLTLIATANQGSEATYESGFVIDKFPISRPNLTFSTLTVSNMSPEDSSIYLCSVSGQTQETQYFGPGTRLLVL.

This chain connects TRBV6-5 to TRBJ2-1; D ambiguous. The CDR3 runs to 13 residues. Per the germline V gene, CDR1 is MNHEY and CDR2 is SVGAGI. V was clipped by 0 bases and J by 5 bases, with 5 bases between them. CDR3 nucleotide sequence: TGTGCCAGCAGTTACTCGGTAGACAATGAGCAGTTCTTC. Translating it yields CASSYSVDNEQFF.

A few counts support this clone. This chain joins TRBV28 and TRBJ2-3; possible D gene TRBD1, 6 bases. The CDR3 contains 15 residues. V gave up 7 bases and J gave up 2 bases, with 16 bases separating them. The germline CDR1 and CDR2 sequences are MDHEN and SYDVKM. The CDR3, as DNA: TGTGCCAGCACCACCGCAGGGGATATCACAGATACGCAGTATTTT. Encoded protein: CASTTAGDITDTQYF. The full variable domain, its missing parts supplied by reference TRBV28 and TRBJ2-3, is DVKVTQSSRYLVKRTGEKVFLECVQDMDHENMFWYRQDPGLGLRLIYFSYDVKMKEKGDIPEGYSVSREKKERFSLILESASTNQTSMYLCASTTAGDITDTQYFGPGTRLTVL.

The rearrangement links TRBV5-6 to TRBJ2-2; 8 bases align to TRBD2. The germline V gene encodes CDR1 SGHDT and CDR2 YYEEEE. The trim removed 2 bases at V and 4 bases at J, leaving 7 bases unmatched. The CDR3 has 16 amino acids. The CDR3 loop reads CASSFHGGAGTGELFF. The CDR3 bases are TGTGCCAGCAGCTTCCACGGGGGGGCTGGCACCGGGGAGCTGTTTTTT.

The chain has TRBV28 and TRBJ1-1; no definite D call. The CDR3 has 10 residues. V was trimmed by 10 bases and J by 10 bases, leaving 13 bases between them. The germline gives CDR1 MDHEN, CDR2 SYDVKM. CDR3 in amino acids: CATWEVGAFF. The CDR3 region has the DNA TGTGCCACCTGGGAGGTAGGAGCTTTCTTT.

This clone was observed a single time. V usage is TRBV7-8 and J usage is TRBJ1-2; 8 positions agree with TRBD1. This CDR3 has 12 residues. V shed 8 bases and J 8 bases; nucleotides not matched to a gene: 7. CDR1 is SGHVS and CDR2 is FQNEAQ in the germline V gene. CDR3 nucleotides: TGTGCCAGCCGGACTCCAGGGGGCGGCTACACCTTC. Translating gives CASRTPGGGYTF. Using reference TRBV7-8 and TRBJ1-2 for the parts outside the CDR3, the full variable domain is GAGVSQSPRYKVAKRGQDVALRCDPISGHVSLFWYQQALGQGPEFLTYFQNEAQLDKSGLPSDRFFAERPEGSVSTLKIQRTQQEDSAVYLCASRTPGGGYTFGSGTRLTVV.

The chain combines TRBV2 with TRBJ1-1, with 7 bases identical to TRBD1. CDR1 and CDR2 from the germline V gene are SNHLY and FYNNEI. The J segment lost 4 bases and the V segment lost 3 bases, leaving 5 bases of the junction unmatched. The CDR3 has 14 residues. The CDR3 DNA reads as TGTGCCAGCAGTGATTTGAGACAGGGCACTGAAGCTTTCTTT. This sequence encodes CASSDLRQGTEAFF.

This rearrangement joins TRBV29-1 to TRBJ2-1, with 11 nucleotides matching TRBD2. The V and J ends lost 5 bases and 2 bases, in that order; junction bases with no gene match: 2. The CDR3 length is 14 residues. The germline gives CDR1 SQVTM, CDR2 ANQGSEA. DNA of the CDR3: TGCAGCGTTTTTAGCGGGGGGGCCTACAATGAGCAGTTCTTC. It encodes CSVFSGGAYNEQFF.

The chain recombines TRBV5-1 with TRBJ2-5; 9 bases fit TRBD2. The CDR3 loop spans 14 amino acids. Trimming removed 2 bases from V and 4 bases from J; junction bases left unmatched: 3. Germline values: CDR1 SGHRS, CDR2 YFSETQ. CDR3 sequence (DNA): TGCGCCAGCAGCTTCCTAGCGGGGCGAGAGACCCAGTACTTC. Its protein product is CASSFLAGRETQYF.

The chain is built from TRBV6-5 and TRBJ1-1; D remains unclear. There are 14 residues in the CDR3. V dropped 2 bases and J dropped 1 base, with 8 bases sitting between them. Germline loops: CDR1 MNHEY, CDR2 SVGAGI. CDR3 in amino acids: CASSYLYKNTEAFF. The CDR3 bases are TGTGCCAGCAGTTACCTTTACAAGAACACTGAAGCTTTCTTT.